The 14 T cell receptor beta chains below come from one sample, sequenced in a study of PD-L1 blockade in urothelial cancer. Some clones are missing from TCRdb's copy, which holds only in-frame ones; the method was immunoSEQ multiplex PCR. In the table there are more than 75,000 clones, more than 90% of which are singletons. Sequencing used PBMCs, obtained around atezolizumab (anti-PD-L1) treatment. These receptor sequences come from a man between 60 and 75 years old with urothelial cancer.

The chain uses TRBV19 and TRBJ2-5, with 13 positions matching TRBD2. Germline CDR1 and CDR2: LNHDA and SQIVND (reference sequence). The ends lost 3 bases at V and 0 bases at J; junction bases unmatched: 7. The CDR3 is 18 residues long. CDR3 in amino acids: CASSIRLAGGWYQETQYF. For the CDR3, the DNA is TGTGCCAGTAGTATTCGACTAGCGGGGGGCTGGTACCAAGAGACCCAGTACTTC.

CDR3 nucleotides: TGTGCCAGCACTCCTCCTCACAATGAGCAGTTCTTC. It translates to CASTPPHNEQFF. The chain combines TRBV25-1 with TRBJ2-1; no definite D call. Trimming stripped 7 bases from V and 5 bases from J, with 9 bases between. This CDR3 has 12 amino acids. The germline V gene encodes CDR1 MGHDK and CDR2 SYGVNS.

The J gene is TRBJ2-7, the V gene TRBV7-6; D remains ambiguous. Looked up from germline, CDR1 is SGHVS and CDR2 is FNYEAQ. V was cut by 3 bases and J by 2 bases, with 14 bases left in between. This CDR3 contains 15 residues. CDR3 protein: CASSFGGGHPYEQYF. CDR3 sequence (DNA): TGTGCCAGCAGCTTCGGCGGTGGCCATCCCTACGAGCAGTACTTC.

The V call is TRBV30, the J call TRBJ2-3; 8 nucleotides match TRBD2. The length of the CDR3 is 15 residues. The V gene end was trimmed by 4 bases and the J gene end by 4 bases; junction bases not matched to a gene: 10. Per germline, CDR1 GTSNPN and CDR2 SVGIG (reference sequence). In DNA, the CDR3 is TGTGCCTGGATTCCGAAGCGGGGGTTCGCAGATACGCAGTATTTT. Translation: CAWIPKRGFADTQYF.

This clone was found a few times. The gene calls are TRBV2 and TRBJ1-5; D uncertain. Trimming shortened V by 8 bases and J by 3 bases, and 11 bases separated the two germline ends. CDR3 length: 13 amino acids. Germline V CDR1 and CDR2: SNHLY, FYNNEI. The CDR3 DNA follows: TGTGCCAGCCTGGACTCCCCCAATCAGCCCCAGCATTTT. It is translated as CASLDSPNQPQHF.

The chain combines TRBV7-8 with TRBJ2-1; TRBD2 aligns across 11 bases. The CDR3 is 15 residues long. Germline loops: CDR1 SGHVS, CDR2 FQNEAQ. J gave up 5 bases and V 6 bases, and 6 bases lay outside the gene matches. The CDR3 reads CASRKLTSGNNEQFF. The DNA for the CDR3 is TGTGCCAGCAGGAAACTGACTAGCGGGAACAATGAGCAGTTCTTC.

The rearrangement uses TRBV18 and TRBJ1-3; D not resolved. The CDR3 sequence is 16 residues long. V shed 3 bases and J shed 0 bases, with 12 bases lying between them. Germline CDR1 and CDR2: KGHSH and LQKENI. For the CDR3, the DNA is TGTGCCAGCTCACCTTTAATACAGAGCTCTGGAAACACCATATATTTT. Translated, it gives CASSPLIQSSGNTIYF.

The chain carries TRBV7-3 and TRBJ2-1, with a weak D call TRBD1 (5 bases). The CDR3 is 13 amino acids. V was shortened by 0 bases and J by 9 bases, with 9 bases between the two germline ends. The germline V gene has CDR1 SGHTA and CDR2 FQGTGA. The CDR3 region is CASSLTGVGEQFF. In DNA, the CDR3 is TGTGCCAGCAGCTTAACAGGGGTAGGTGAGCAGTTCTTC. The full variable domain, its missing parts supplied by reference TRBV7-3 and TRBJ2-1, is GAGVSQTPSNKVTEKGKYVELRCDPISGHTALYWYRQSLGQGPEFLIYFQGTGAADDSGLPNDRFFAVRPEGSVSTLKIQRTERGDSAVYLCASSLTGVGEQFFGPGTRLTVL.

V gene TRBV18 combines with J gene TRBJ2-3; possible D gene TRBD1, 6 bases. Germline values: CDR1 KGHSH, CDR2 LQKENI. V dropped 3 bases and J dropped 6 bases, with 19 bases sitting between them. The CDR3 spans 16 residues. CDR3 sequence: CASSPIARGAGDTQYF. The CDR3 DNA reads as TGTGCCAGCTCACCCATCGCCAGGGGCGCGGGTGATACGCAGTATTTT. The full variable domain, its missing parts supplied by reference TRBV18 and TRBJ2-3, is NAGVMQNPRHLVRRRGQEARLRCSPMKGHSHVYWYRQLPEEGLKFMVYLQKENIIDESGMPKERFSAEFPKEGPSILRIQQVVRGDSAAYFCASSPIARGAGDTQYFGPGTRLTVL.

CDR3 loop: CASSLEGRGTGEQYF. DNA for the CDR3: TGTGCCAGCAGCTTAGAGGGCAGGGGGACGGGCGAGCAGTACTTC. The V and J genes are TRBV7-2 and TRBJ2-7; 7 positions match TRBD1. V lost 1 base to trimming and J lost 6 bases; unmatched junction nucleotides: 9. Germline lookup yields CDR1 SGHTA and CDR2 FQGNSA. This CDR3 comprises 15 residues.

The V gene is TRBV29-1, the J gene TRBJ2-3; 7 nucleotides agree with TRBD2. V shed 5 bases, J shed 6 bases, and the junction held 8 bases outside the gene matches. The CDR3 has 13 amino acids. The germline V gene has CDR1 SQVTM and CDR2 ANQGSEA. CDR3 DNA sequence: TGCAGCGTTAAGAAATTTAGCGGGGATACGCAGTATTTT. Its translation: CSVKKFSGDTQYF.

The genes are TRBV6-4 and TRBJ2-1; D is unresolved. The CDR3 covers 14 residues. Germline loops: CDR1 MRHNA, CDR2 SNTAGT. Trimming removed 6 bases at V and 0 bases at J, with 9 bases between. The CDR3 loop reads CASRLVTSYNEQFF. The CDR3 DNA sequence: TGTGCCAGCAGGCTAGTAACCTCCTACAATGAGCAGTTCTTC.

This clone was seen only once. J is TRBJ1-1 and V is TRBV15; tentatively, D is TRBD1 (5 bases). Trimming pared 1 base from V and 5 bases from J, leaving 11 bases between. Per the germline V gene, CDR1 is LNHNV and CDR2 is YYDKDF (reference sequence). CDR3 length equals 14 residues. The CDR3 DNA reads TGTGCCACCAGCAGAGGGGGGGACGCGACTGAAGCTTTCTTT. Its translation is CATSRGGDATEAFF.

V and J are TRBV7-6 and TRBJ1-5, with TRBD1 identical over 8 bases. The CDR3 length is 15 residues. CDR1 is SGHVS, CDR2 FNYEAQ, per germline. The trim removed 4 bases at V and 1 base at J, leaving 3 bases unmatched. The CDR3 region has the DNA TGTGCCAGCAGCTCGAGACAGGGGAGCAATCAGCCCCAGCATTTT. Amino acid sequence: CASSSRQGSNQPQHF. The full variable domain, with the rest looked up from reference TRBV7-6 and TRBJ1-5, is GAGVSQSPRYKVTKRGQDVALRCDPISGHVSLYWYRQALGQGPEFLTYFNYEAQQDKSGLPNDRFSAERPEGSISTLTIQRTEQRDSAMYRCASSSRQGSNQPQHFGDGTRLSIL.